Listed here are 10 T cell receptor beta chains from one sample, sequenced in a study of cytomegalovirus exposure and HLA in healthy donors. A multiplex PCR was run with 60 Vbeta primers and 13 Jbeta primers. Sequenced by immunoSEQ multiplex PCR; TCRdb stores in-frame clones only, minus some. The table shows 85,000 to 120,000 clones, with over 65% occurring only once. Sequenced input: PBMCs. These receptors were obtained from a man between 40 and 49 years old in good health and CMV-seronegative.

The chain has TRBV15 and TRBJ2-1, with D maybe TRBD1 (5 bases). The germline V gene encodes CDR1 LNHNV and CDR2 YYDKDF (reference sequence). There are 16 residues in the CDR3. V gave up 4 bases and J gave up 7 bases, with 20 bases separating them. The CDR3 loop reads CATSKPKGAPRNEQFF. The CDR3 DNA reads TGTGCCACCAGCAAACCGAAAGGGGCCCCGCGGAATGAGCAGTTCTTC.

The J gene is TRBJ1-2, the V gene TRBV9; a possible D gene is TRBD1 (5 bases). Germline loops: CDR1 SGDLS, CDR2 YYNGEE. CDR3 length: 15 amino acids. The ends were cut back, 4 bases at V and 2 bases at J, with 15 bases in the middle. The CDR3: CASSLGAEPNYGYTF. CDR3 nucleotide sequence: TGTGCCAGCAGCTTAGGGGCTGAGCCGAACTATGGCTACACCTTC.

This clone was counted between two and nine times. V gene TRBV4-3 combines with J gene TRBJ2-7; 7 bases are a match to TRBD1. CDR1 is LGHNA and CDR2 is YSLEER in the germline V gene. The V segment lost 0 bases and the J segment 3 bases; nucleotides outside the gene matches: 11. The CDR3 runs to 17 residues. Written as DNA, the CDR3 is TGCGCCAGCAGCCAAGAGACAGGGACAACAACGATCTACGAGCAGTACTTC. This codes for CASSQETGTTTIYEQYF.

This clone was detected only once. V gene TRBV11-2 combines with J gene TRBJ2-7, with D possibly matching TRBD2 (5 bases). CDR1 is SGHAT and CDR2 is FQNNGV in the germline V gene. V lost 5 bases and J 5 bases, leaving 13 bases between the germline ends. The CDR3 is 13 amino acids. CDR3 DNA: TGTGCCAGCAGCCCCTTCCCCGGGGACGAGCAGTACTTC. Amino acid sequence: CASSPFPGDEQYF.

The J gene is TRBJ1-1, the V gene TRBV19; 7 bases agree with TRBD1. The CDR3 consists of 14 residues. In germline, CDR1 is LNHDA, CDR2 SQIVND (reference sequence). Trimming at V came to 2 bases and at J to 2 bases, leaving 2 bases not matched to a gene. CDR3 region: CASSIRGRNTEAFF. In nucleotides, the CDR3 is TGTGCCAGTAGTATAAGGGGGCGTAACACTGAAGCTTTCTTT. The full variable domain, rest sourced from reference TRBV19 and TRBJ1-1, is DGGITQSPKYLFRKEGQNVTLSCEQNLNHDAMYWYRQDPGQGLRLIYYSQIVNDFQKGDIAEGYSVSREKKESFPLTVTSAQKNPTAFYLCASSIRGRNTEAFFGQGTRLTVV.

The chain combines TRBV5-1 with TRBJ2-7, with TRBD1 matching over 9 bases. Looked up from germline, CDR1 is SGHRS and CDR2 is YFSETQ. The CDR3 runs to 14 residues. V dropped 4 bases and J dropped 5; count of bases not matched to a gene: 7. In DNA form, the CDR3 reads TGCGCCAGCAGCCATCCCCGGGACAGGGACGAGCAGTACTTC. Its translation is CASSHPRDRDEQYF.

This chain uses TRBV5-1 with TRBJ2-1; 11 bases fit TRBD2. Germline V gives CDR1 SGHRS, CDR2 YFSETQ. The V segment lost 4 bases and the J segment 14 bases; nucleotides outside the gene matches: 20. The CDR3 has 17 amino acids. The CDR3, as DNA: TGCGCCAGCAGCCCGGGAGAACGACTAGCGGGAACCACCAAGGAGTTCTTC. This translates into CASSPGERLAGTTKEFF.

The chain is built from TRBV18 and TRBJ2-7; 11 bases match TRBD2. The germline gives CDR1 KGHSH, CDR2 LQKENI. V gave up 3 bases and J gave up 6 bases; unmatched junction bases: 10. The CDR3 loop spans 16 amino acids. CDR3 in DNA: TGTGCCAGCTCACCGCCAGTAGCGGGGGGGCCTGGCGAGCAGTACTTC. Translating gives CASSPPVAGGPGEQYF.

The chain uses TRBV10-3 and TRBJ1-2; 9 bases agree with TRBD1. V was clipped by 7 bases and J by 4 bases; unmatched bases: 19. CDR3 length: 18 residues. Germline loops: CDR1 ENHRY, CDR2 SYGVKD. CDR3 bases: TGTGCCATCAACCGAAACCGCGCTCAGGACAGGGGCGGCTATGGCTACACCTTC. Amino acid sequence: CAINRNRAQDRGGYGYTF.

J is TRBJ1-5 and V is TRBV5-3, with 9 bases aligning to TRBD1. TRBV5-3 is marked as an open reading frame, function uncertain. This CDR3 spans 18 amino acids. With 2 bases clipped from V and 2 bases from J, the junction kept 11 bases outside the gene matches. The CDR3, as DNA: TGTGCCAGAAGCTTTACCGGGACAGGGAACGGTTGCAATCAGCCCCAGCATTTT. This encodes CARSFTGTGNGCNQPQHF.